The following is a T cell receptor (beta chain) sequence with its context. Its antigen is undetermined. Germline loops: CDR1 MNHEY, CDR2 SMNVEV (reference sequence). Trimming cost V 5 bases and J 5 bases, with 13 bases left between them. CDR3 length: 14 amino acids. A J-beta primer mix and a sample-barcoded 5' primer were used in a second PCR of about 7 to 12 cycles. Every cDNA molecule carried a tag from a template-switch adaptor bearing 12 random nucleotides. TCRdb processed the 5' RACE reads anew with MiXCR; each CDR3 protein has one entry. The sample holds approximately 790,000 distinct CDR3 sequences; about 62% are singletons and the top ten take about a quarter. This sample was included in a study of blood T cells in healthy people across ages. Overall study results and limits: The study found more naive CD4+ cells and higher diversity in long-lived than aged donors. Underestimates were what the diversity estimates from one million T cells were considered to be.

The V and J genes are TRBV27 and TRBJ2-1; D is ambiguous. This TCR derives from a man aged 30 to 45 in good health. Sequenced material: blood. In DNA form, the CDR3 reads TGTGCCAGCAGTCCAGTGGGCCGCAACAATGAGCAGTTCTTC. Encoded protein: CASSPVGRNNEQFF.